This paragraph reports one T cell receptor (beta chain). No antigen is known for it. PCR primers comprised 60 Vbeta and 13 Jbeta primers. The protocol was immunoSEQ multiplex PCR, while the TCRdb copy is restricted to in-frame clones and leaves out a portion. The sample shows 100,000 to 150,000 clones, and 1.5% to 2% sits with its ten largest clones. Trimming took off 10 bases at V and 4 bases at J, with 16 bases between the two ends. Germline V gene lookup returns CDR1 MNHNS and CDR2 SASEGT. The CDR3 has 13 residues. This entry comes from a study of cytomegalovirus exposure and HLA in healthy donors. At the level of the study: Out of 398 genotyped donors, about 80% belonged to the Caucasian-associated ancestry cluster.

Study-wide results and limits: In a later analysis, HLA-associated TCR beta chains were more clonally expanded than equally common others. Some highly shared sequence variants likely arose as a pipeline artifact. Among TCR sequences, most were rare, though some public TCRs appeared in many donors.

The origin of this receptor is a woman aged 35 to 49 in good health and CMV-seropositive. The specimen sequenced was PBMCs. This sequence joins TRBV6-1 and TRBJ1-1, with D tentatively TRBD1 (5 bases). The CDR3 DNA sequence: TGTGCCACCGCCCGGGAGACAGCCACTGAAGCTTTCTTT. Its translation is CATARETATEAFF.